A single sample gave rise to the 28 T cell receptor beta chains below, sequenced in a study of graft-versus-host responses after intestinal transplantation. The repertoire was sequenced with immunoSEQ multiplex PCR; TCRdb's copy has only in-frame clones and lacks some. The sample records some 25,000 clones, approximately 95% being singletons. Sample: PBMCs, taken 18 days after transplant. These receptors came from a human patient who received an intestinal transplant, so some T cells may come from the graft donor.

This clone was found once. J is TRBJ1-1 and V is TRBV5-5, with 9 bases lining up with TRBD1. There are 15 residues in the CDR3. Trimming removed 5 bases from V and 4 bases from J; junction bases left unmatched: 9. Germline V CDR1 and CDR2: SGHKS, YYEKEE (reference sequence). CDR3 bases: TGTGCCAGCAGGGGGACAGGGACCGGGAGCACTGAAGCTTTCTTT. This translates into CASRGTGTGSTEAFF.

V is TRBV5-1 and J is TRBJ2-1; 8 bases fit TRBD1. This CDR3 has 18 residues. V was pared by 4 bases and J by 2 bases, with 14 bases of the junction left unmatched. Germline V gene lookup returns CDR1 SGHRS and CDR2 YFSETQ. The CDR3, as DNA: TGCGCCAGCAGCGGAAGGGGGAGGACAGGGCGGACCTACAATGAGCAGTTCTTC. Its translation: CASSGRGRTGRTYNEQFF.

V usage is TRBV4-1 and J usage is TRBJ2-7; D is possibly TRBD1 (5 bases). In germline, CDR1 is MGHRA, CDR2 YSYEKL. V lost 0 bases to trimming and J lost 3 bases, with 6 bases between them. CDR3 length: 13 residues. The CDR3 loop is CASSQEGDYEQYF. The CDR3 nucleotides are TGCGCCAGCAGCCAAGAAGGGGACTACGAGCAGTACTTC.

The rearrangement uses TRBV27 and TRBJ2-5; the match to TRBD2 covers 8 bases. The CDR3 has 15 residues. J was trimmed by 5 bases and V by 3 bases; bases with no gene match: 8. The germline V gene encodes CDR1 MNHEY and CDR2 SMNVEV (reference sequence). This chain's CDR3 is CASSFSLAGAETQYF. As DNA, the CDR3 is TGTGCCAGCAGTTTTTCGCTAGCGGGTGCTGAGACCCAGTACTTC.

The rearrangement joins TRBV27 to TRBJ1-1, with D possibly being TRBD1 (5 bases). The CDR3 is made up of 15 amino acids. Trimming left V 4 bases short and J 11 bases short, with 23 bases between. The germline V gene encodes CDR1 MNHEY and CDR2 SMNVEV (reference sequence). CDR3 DNA: TGTGCCAGCAGTTGGGACGGAGGGTCCTCCATGGGGGCTTTCTTT. Its protein is CASSWDGGSSMGAFF.

The table lists this clone with a count of one. The chain has TRBV7-2 and TRBJ2-1; D ambiguous. V was cut by 5 bases and J by 6 bases, with 17 bases left in between. From germline, CDR1 is SGHTA and CDR2 FQGNSA. The CDR3 extends over 15 amino acids. The DNA of the CDR3 is TGTGCCAGCAGCCGCGCTCGCTTAGGTCTCAATGAGCAGTTCTTC. Translated, it gives CASSRARLGLNEQFF.

V gene TRBV7-2 combines with J gene TRBJ1-5; the D is unclear. CDR1 is SGHTA and CDR2 is FQGNSA in the germline V gene. There are 16 residues in the CDR3. V shed 3 bases and J shed 2 bases, with 14 bases lying between them. The DNA for the CDR3 is TGTGCCAGCAGCTTCGTTCGGGGAGGTGGCAATCAGCCCCAGCATTTT. It specifies CASSFVRGGGNQPQHF.

V and J are TRBV11-2 and TRBJ2-7; D is uncertain. Germline V gene sequence: CDR1 SGHAT, CDR2 FQNNGV. The V gene lost 1 base and the J gene lost 2 bases, with 12 bases spanning the gap. CDR3 length: 15 amino acids. The CDR3 DNA is TGTGCCAGCAGCTTAGCATCACCTCAAGCCTACGAGCAGTACTTC. Protein sequence: CASSLASPQAYEQYF.

Details on this clone: The junction departs from the called germline gene at one end, perhaps through a read error. The rearrangement links TRBV6-1 to TRBJ2-1; D is possibly TRBD1 or TRBD2 (5 bases each). CDR3 length equals 14 residues. The germline gives CDR1 MNHNS, CDR2 SASEGT. Here the CDR3 DNA reads TGTGCCAGCAGTGACCGGGGTAACAGGAATGAGCAGCTCTTC. Its protein product is CASSDRGNRNEQLF.

The chain combines TRBV2 with TRBJ2-5; TRBD2 matches at 9 bases. CDR3 length equals 19 residues. Trimming took 0 bases from V and 0 from J; bases not matched to a gene: 11. Per the germline V gene, CDR1 is SNHLY and CDR2 is FYNNEI. CDR3 DNA sequence: TGTGCCAGCAGTGAAGCTCCGTTTGGGGCGGGGGGGGACCAAGAGACCCAGTACTTC. This gives the protein CASSEAPFGAGGDQETQYF.

V usage is TRBV12-5 and J usage is TRBJ2-7, with 7 bases identical to TRBD1. The CDR3 consists of 15 residues. Germline CDR1 is LGHNT and CDR2 is FRNRAP. J gave up 2 bases and V 5 bases, and 9 bases lay outside the gene matches. Here the CDR3 DNA reads TGTGCTAGTGGTGTATCCGGGACAGCCCCCTACGAGCAGTACTTC. Translation gives CASGVSGTAPYEQYF.

The chain has TRBV5-8 and TRBJ2-1; the match to TRBD2 covers 8 bases. This CDR3 has 15 residues. The V and J ends lost 4 bases and 2 bases, in that order; junction bases with no gene match: 5. In germline, CDR1 is SGHTS, CDR2 YDEGEE. The CDR3 loop reads CASSAGLGAYNEQFF. CDR3 in DNA: TGTGCCAGCAGCGCGGGACTAGGGGCCTACAATGAGCAGTTCTTC.

The chain recombines TRBV6-1 with TRBJ1-5, with D maybe TRBD1 (6 bases). Germline CDR1 MNHNS, CDR2 SASEGT. V lost 6 bases, J lost 2 bases, and 14 bases lay in between. The CDR3 has 15 residues. Here the CDR3 DNA reads TGTGCCAGCAGAACAGGGTCCAGAGGCAATCAGCCCCAGCATTTT. It is translated as CASRTGSRGNQPQHF.

This clone occurred once. This chain connects TRBV2 to TRBJ1-2; 8 positions match TRBD1. CDR1 and CDR2 from the germline V gene are SNHLY and FYNNEI. The CDR3 is 15 residues long. The V segment lost 4 bases and the J segment 8 bases; nucleotides outside the gene matches: 12. The CDR3 DNA sequence: TGTGCCAGCAGTGCTCGAGGCGGACAGGGAATAGGCTACACCTTC. Translation gives CASSARGGQGIGYTF.

The genes are TRBV5-5 and TRBJ1-4; 7 bases fit TRBD1. The CDR3 sequence is 15 residues long. Trimming cost V 3 bases and J 4 bases; bases outside gene matches: 6. Looked up from germline, CDR1 is SGHKS and CDR2 is YYEKEE (reference sequence). The CDR3 spells CASSSPGQSNEKLFF. The CDR3 DNA reads TGTGCCAGCAGCTCTCCGGGACAGAGTAATGAAAAACTGTTTTTT.

This clone was observed once. This rearrangement joins TRBV5-6 to TRBJ1-1, with a possible D match to TRBD1 (5 bases). Trimming stripped 0 bases from V and 6 bases from J, with 9 bases between. Looked up from germline, CDR1 is SGHDT and CDR2 is YYEEEE. The CDR3 spans 13 residues. CDR3 sequence: CASSLAGGAEAFF. Here the CDR3 DNA reads TGTGCCAGCAGCTTGGCCGGGGGTGCTGAAGCTTTCTTT.

J is TRBJ2-2 and V is TRBV7-9, with 8 bases identical to TRBD1. V shed 5 bases, J shed 2 bases, and the junction held 7 bases outside the gene matches. From germline, CDR1 is SEHNR and CDR2 FQNEAQ (reference sequence). The CDR3 loop spans 16 amino acids. CDR3 sequence (DNA): TGTGCCAGCAGCCCAACTGACAGGGGCAACACCGGGGAGCTGTTTTTT. It is translated as CASSPTDRGNTGELFF.

A note on this clone: Different DNA sequences within this sample yield the same CDR3. V is TRBV6-5 and J is TRBJ1-5; 7 bases agree with TRBD1. In germline, CDR1 is MNHEY, CDR2 SVGAGI. The junction had 2 bases not matched to a gene; V was cut back by 4 bases and J by 5 bases. The CDR3 extends over 13 amino acids. In nucleotides, the CDR3 is TGTGCCAGCAGTTCCACAGGGGATCAGCCCCAGCATTTT. This gives the protein CASSSTGDQPQHF.

The chain couples TRBV29-1 to TRBJ2-3, with D possibly TRBD1 on 7 matching bases. V shed 6 bases and J shed 2 bases, with 18 bases lying between them. The CDR3 consists of 15 residues. Germline CDR1 SQVTM, CDR2 ANQGSEA. The CDR3 protein is CSVGGRGGPTDTQYF. CDR3 nucleotides: TGCAGCGTGGGGGGCCGAGGGGGCCCCACAGATACGCAGTATTTT.

This rearrangement joins TRBV4-2 to TRBJ2-3; 8 nucleotides line up with TRBD2. V lost 0 bases to trimming and J lost 4 bases; unmatched junction nucleotides: 6. The V gene's germline CDR1 is LGHNA and CDR2 YNFKEQ. The CDR3 spans 16 residues. In DNA form, the CDR3 reads TGTGCCAGCAGCCAAGATCGGGGGGGGGCCGCAGATACGCAGTATTTT. Its protein product is CASSQDRGGAADTQYF.

The J gene is TRBJ2-7, the V gene TRBV6-1, with 8 bases lining up with TRBD2. After removal of 3 bases from V and 3 bases from J, the junction contained 10 bases not matched to a gene. There are 16 residues in the CDR3. Germline V CDR1 and CDR2: MNHNS, SASEGT. CDR3 region: CASSELGGGQFYEQYF. In DNA, the CDR3 is TGTGCCAGCAGTGAGTTGGGCGGGGGGCAGTTCTACGAGCAGTACTTC.

The rearrangement links TRBV6-5 to TRBJ2-1; TRBD1 or TRBD2 may be the D gene (7 bases each). Looked up from germline, CDR1 is MNHEY and CDR2 is SVGAGI. V gave up 6 bases and J gave up 4 bases, with 16 bases separating them. The CDR3 is 15 residues long. This CDR3 reads CASRPPGGLYNEQFF. CDR3 DNA sequence: TGTGCCAGCAGACCTCCAGGGGGACTATACAATGAGCAGTTCTTC.

V usage is TRBV7-9 and J usage is TRBJ2-2; no clear D gene. CDR1 and CDR2 from the germline V gene are SEHNR and FQNEAQ (reference sequence). V was cut by 4 bases and J by 7 bases, with 13 bases left in between. This CDR3 contains 14 residues. Written as DNA, the CDR3 is TGTGCCAGCAGCTCAACCAGGATCGGCGGGGAGCTGTTTTTT. This translates into CASSSTRIGGELFF.

The chain recombines TRBV9 with TRBJ2-3; possibly TRBD1 or TRBD2 for D (5 bases each). In germline, CDR1 is SGDLS, CDR2 YYNGEE. The CDR3 spans 16 residues. The V end was cut by 0 bases, the J end by 1 base, with 12 bases between. This chain's CDR3 is CASSVGGGGGTDTQYF. The CDR3 DNA sequence: TGTGCCAGCAGCGTAGGTGGGGGTGGAGGCACAGATACGCAGTATTTT.

This sequence joins TRBV7-9 and TRBJ2-5; possible D gene TRBD1, 5 bases. The CDR3 runs 14 residues. Germline V gives CDR1 SEHNR, CDR2 FQNEAQ (reference sequence). Trimming took off 7 bases at V and 5 bases at J, with 17 bases between the two ends. The CDR3 here is CASTWLGVWETQYF. The CDR3 nucleotides read TGTGCCAGCACCTGGCTAGGGGTTTGGGAGACCCAGTACTTC.

V is TRBV7-9 and J is TRBJ2-5; D remains unclear. Looked up from germline, CDR1 is SEHNR and CDR2 is FQNEAQ (reference sequence). Between the trimmed V and J ends, which lost 4 bases and 7 bases, there was a span of 13 bases. CDR3 length: 13 amino acids. In nucleotides, the CDR3 is TGTGCCAGCAGCTCCGTGATAGGTGGGACCCAGTACTTC. It encodes CASSSVIGGTQYF.

The chain joins TRBV7-9 to TRBJ2-2; 9 nucleotides line up with TRBD2. The CDR3 is made up of 16 amino acids. Germline V CDR1 and CDR2: SEHNR, FQNEAQ (reference sequence). V was clipped by 5 bases and J by 3 bases; unmatched bases: 7. The CDR3 coding sequence is TGTGCCAGCAGCCCAGGTCTAGCGGGGCACACCGGGGAGCTGTTTTTT. Translated: CASSPGLAGHTGELFF. The full variable domain, in which reference TRBV7-9 and TRBJ2-2 provide the parts outside the CDR3, is DTGVSQNPRHKITKRGQNVTFRCDPISEHNRLYWYRQTLGQGPEFLTYFQNEAQLEKSRLLSDRFSAERPKGSFSTLEIQRTEQGDSAMYLCASSPGLAGHTGELFFGEGSRLTVL.

The chain joins TRBV15 to TRBJ1-5, with 11 nucleotides matching TRBD1. The CDR3 has 19 amino acids. V shed 3 bases, J shed 4 bases, and the junction held 14 bases outside the gene matches. Germline values: CDR1 LNHNV, CDR2 YYDKDF (reference sequence). CDR3 nucleotide sequence: TGTGCCACCAGCAGGATACCGGACAGGGGGCGCCCAAAAAATCAGCCCCAGCATTTT. Protein: CATSRIPDRGRPKNQPQHF.